The clone carrying this TCR beta chain came up a few times. The antigen is undetermined. Germline V lookup: CDR1 SGHRS, CDR2 YFSETQ. V shed 0 bases and J 3 bases; nucleotides not matched to a gene: 8. There are 18 residues in the CDR3. TCRdb reprocessed the 5' RACE reads with MiXCR, giving one entry per CDR3 protein. Of fewer than 350,000 distinct CDR3 sequences in the sample, 8.7% were seen once. This record belongs to a study of T cells after yellow fever vaccination. Study-level findings and limits: In FACS-sorted repertoires, abundant clonotypes from the bulk population could appear as contaminants. Subsequent to the booster, the majority of primary-vaccination clones reappeared (96% CD4, approximately 90% CD8). Overlap between CD4 and CD8 compartments was detected for a small share of clonotypes.

This clonotype was sampled from a man between 18 and 35 years old who received the YFV17D yellow fever vaccine. The rearrangement joins TRBV5-1 to TRBJ2-1; 11 bases are a match to TRBD2. The sequences come from PBMCs, collected on the day of the first yellow fever vaccination. CDR3 region: CASSLAIVAGGLYNEQFF. CDR3 DNA sequence: TGCGCCAGCAGCTTGGCAATCGTAGCGGGGGGGCTCTACAATGAGCAGTTCTTC.